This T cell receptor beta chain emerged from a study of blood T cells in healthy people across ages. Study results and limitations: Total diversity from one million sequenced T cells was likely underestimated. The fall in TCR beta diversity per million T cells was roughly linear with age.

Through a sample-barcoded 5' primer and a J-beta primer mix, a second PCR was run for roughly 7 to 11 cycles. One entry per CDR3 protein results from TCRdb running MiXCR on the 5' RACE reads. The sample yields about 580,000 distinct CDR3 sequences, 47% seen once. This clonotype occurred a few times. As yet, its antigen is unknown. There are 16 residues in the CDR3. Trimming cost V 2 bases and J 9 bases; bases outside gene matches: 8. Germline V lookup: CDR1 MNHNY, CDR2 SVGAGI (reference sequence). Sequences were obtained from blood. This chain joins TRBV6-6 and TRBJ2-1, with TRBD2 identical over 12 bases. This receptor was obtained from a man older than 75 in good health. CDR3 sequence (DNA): TGTGCCAGCAGTTACCCCGGACTAGCGGGATCGGCTGAGCAGTTCTTC. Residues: CASSYPGLAGSAEQFF.